These 27 T cell receptor beta chains were sequenced from one sample in a study of shared clonotypes between healthy human individuals. The repertoire was sequenced with immunoSEQ multiplex PCR; TCRdb's copy has only in-frame clones and lacks some. The sample lists some 2 million clones; roughly 94% were seen once. Naive-designated CD8 cells lacked CD45RO, were positively enriched for CCR7, and omitted terminally differentiated effector memory CD45RA+ cells. Sequenced sample: naive CD8+ T cells sorted from blood. These TCRs come from a man aged 18-30 years in good health.

The chain recombines TRBV5-1 with TRBJ2-7; D is unresolved. The CDR3 length is 15 residues. Germline V CDR1 and CDR2: SGHRS, YFSETQ. Trimming left V 0 bases short and J 0 bases short, with 10 bases between. The CDR3 sequence: CASSLGARSSYEQYF. For the CDR3, the DNA is TGCGCCAGCAGCTTGGGGGCCAGGAGCTCCTACGAGCAGTACTTC.

The gene calls are TRBV29-1 and TRBJ2-3, with TRBD1 matching over 9 bases. This CDR3 has 15 residues. The V gene's germline CDR1 is SQVTM and CDR2 ANQGSEA. Trimming removed 7 bases from V and 4 bases from J; junction bases left unmatched: 12. CDR3 DNA: TGCAGCGGACAAGGATTTACAGGGGGCTCAGATACGCAGTATTTT. Protein: CSGQGFTGGSDTQYF.

The J gene is TRBJ1-2, the V gene TRBV11-2, with 7 bases aligning to TRBD1. Germline V lookup: CDR1 SGHAT, CDR2 FQNNGV. After removal of 5 bases from V and 5 bases from J, the junction contained 8 bases not matched to a gene. This CDR3 spans 14 amino acids. Written as DNA, the CDR3 is TGTGCCAGCAGCCGACCGGGGACAGCTTATGGCTACACCTTC. This codes for CASSRPGTAYGYTF.

J is TRBJ2-5 and V is TRBV5-6; maybe TRBD2 (6 bases). V lost 4 bases to trimming and J lost 5 bases, with 18 bases between them. Germline CDR1 SGHDT, CDR2 YYEEEE. The CDR3 is made up of 15 amino acids. CDR3 amino acids: CASSQTLALGETQYF. In DNA, the CDR3 is TGTGCCAGCAGCCAGACTCTAGCGCTAGGGGAGACCCAGTACTTC.

This chain connects TRBV6-6 to TRBJ2-1; TRBD2 matches 7 bases. The CDR3 covers 16 residues. After removal of 0 bases from V and 4 bases from J, the junction contained 6 bases not matched to a gene. Germline V gene data show CDR1 as MNHNY and CDR2 as SVGAGI (reference sequence). The CDR3 loop is CASSYSLQRGYNEQFF. The CDR3 DNA reads TGTGCCAGCAGTTACTCATTGCAGCGGGGTTACAATGAGCAGTTCTTC.

The chain is built from TRBV27 and TRBJ2-7; D uncertain. This CDR3 spans 11 amino acids. V lost 3 bases and J 6 bases, leaving 6 bases between the germline ends. Germline V gene lookup returns CDR1 MNHEY and CDR2 SMNVEV (reference sequence). CDR3 sequence reads: CASSFMSEQYF. CDR3 sequence (DNA): TGTGCCAGCAGTTTTATGAGCGAGCAGTACTTC.

This clone has just one count. The chain has TRBV5-1 and TRBJ2-7; 10 bases are a match to TRBD2. This CDR3 contains 18 residues. CDR1 and CDR2 (germline): SGHRS, YFSETQ. The junction had 18 bases not matched to a gene; V was cut back by 4 bases and J by 5 bases. CDR3 sequence reads: CASSPATSGQHFIHEQYF. The CDR3 region has the DNA TGCGCCAGCAGCCCCGCGACTAGCGGGCAGCACTTCATCCACGAGCAGTACTTC.

The V gene is TRBV6-6, the J gene TRBJ1-2; 9 bases are a match to TRBD1. Germline-derived CDR1 and CDR2 are MNHNY and SVGAGI (reference sequence). CDR3 length equals 16 residues. The V segment lost 4 bases and the J segment 5 bases; nucleotides outside the gene matches: 11. Here the CDR3 reads CASSSPYMTGGYGYTF. The CDR3 DNA reads TGTGCCAGCAGTTCGCCATATATGACAGGGGGTTATGGCTACACCTTC.

The chain uses TRBV2 and TRBJ2-7; the match to TRBD2 covers 7 bases. Germline CDR1 and CDR2: SNHLY and FYNNEI. This CDR3 has 14 amino acids. The CDR3 is CAILLGGSSYEQYF. The CDR3 bases are TGTGCGATCCTCCTGGGGGGGAGCTCCTACGAGCAGTACTTC. The whole variable domain, filled in from reference TRBV2 and TRBJ2-7, reads EPEVTQTPSHQVTQMGQEVILRCVPISNHLYFYWYRQILGQKVEFLVSFYNNEISEKSEIFDDQFSVERPDGSNFTLKIRSTKLEDSAMYFCAILLGGSSYEQYFGPGTRLTVT.

The chain couples TRBV10-2 to TRBJ2-1; D perhaps matches TRBD2 (6 bases). Trimming cost V 6 bases and J 8 bases, with 11 bases left between them. The germline CDR1 and CDR2 sequences are WSHSY and SAAADI. CDR3 size: 12 residues. The CDR3 DNA is TGCGCCAGCAGCGAGGGAGGATATGAGCAGTTCTTC. Residues: CASSEGGYEQFF.

The gene calls are TRBV4-3 and TRBJ1-2; 10 nucleotides align to TRBD1. There are 15 residues in the CDR3. Germline CDR1 is LGHNA and CDR2 is YSLEER. The V gene end was trimmed by 3 bases and the J gene end by 4 bases; junction bases not matched to a gene: 5. The CDR3 DNA sequence: TGCGCCAGCAGCCAGGGGACAGGGGTGGGCTATGGCTACACCTTC. Encoded protein: CASSQGTGVGYGYTF.

CDR3 amino acids: CATSRDGGSSDEQYF. CDR3 in DNA: TGTGCCACCAGCAGAGATGGGGGGAGTTCCGACGAGCAGTACTTC. The rearrangement joins TRBV15 to TRBJ2-7; a weak D match, TRBD2 (6 bases). The V gene's germline CDR1 is LNHNV and CDR2 YYDKDF (reference sequence). Trimming pared 0 bases from V and 5 bases from J, leaving 14 bases between. This CDR3 region has 15 residues. The full variable domain, in which reference TRBV15 and TRBJ2-7 provide the parts outside the CDR3, is DAMVIQNPRYQVTQFGKPVTLSCSQTLNHNVMYWYQQKSSQAPKLLFHYYDKDFNNEADTPDNFQSRRPNTSFCFLDIRSPGLGDTAMYLCATSRDGGSSDEQYFGPGTRLTVT.

To note about this clone: The sample carries other DNA sequences with the same CDR3. The gene calls are TRBV27 and TRBJ2-7; 10 bases match TRBD2. This CDR3 has 14 amino acids. The V and J ends lost 2 bases and 4 bases, in that order; junction bases with no gene match: 2. The germline V gene encodes CDR1 MNHEY and CDR2 SMNVEV (reference sequence). The CDR3 is CASSLSGRVYEQYF. In DNA, the CDR3 is TGTGCCAGCAGTTTAAGCGGGAGGGTATACGAGCAGTACTTC.

The count of this clone is one. Mismatch with germline at one junction end may stem from a read error. CDR3 amino acids: CASSQPGTSVSEEQFF. The CDR3 region has the DNA TGTGCTAGCAGCCAGCCCGGGACTAGCGTCTCAGAGGAGCAGTTCTTC. The chain combines TRBV7-7 with TRBJ2-1, with 10 bases aligning to TRBD2. The germline CDR1 and CDR2 sequences are SSHAT and FNYEAQ (reference sequence). The CDR3 covers 16 residues.

This chain links TRBV30 with TRBJ2-1; no clear D gene. The V end was cut by 2 bases, the J end by 8 bases, with 13 bases between. The CDR3 runs to 13 residues. Germline assignment: CDR1 GTSNPN and CDR2 SVGIG (reference sequence). DNA of the CDR3: TGTGCCTGGAGTTGGGGTCCATCCGATGAGCAGTTCTTC. Protein product: CAWSWGPSDEQFF. Drawing the rest from reference TRBV30 and TRBJ2-1, the complete variable domain is SQTIHQWPATLVQPVGSPLSLECTVEGTSNPNLYWYRQAAGRGLQLLFYSVGIGQISSEVPQNLSASRPQDRQFILSSKKLLLSDSGFYLCAWSWGPSDEQFFGPGTRLTVL.

This chain links TRBV6-1 with TRBJ1-1; tentative D call: TRBD1 (5 bases). Germline-derived CDR1 and CDR2 are MNHNS and SASEGT. The CDR3 spans 12 residues. V was pared by 6 bases and J by 6 bases, with 11 bases between. CDR3 DNA sequence: TGTGCCAGCAGCCAGGGTTTCCCTGAAGCTTTCTTT. Translated: CASSQGFPEAFF.

This clone was detected only once. This chain uses TRBV19 with TRBJ2-7; 12 nucleotides agree with TRBD2. Trimming took 4 bases from V and 3 from J; bases not matched to a gene: 4. The CDR3 covers 15 residues. In germline, CDR1 is LNHDA, CDR2 SQIVND (reference sequence). CDR3 sequence: CASSTKGLAGYEQYF. The DNA for the CDR3 is TGTGCCAGTAGTACGAAGGGACTAGCGGGCTACGAGCAGTACTTC.

As for this clone: The same CDR3 is also encoded by other DNA sequences in this sample. The V call is TRBV9, the J call TRBJ2-1; D may be TRBD2 (5 bases). Trimming took off 4 bases at V and 4 bases at J, with 9 bases between the two ends. Per the germline V gene, CDR1 is SGDLS and CDR2 is YYNGEE. CDR3 length equals 13 residues. As DNA, the CDR3 is TGTGCCAGCAGCCGGACTGATTACAATGAGCAGTTCTTC. Translated: CASSRTDYNEQFF.

V gene TRBV6-5 combines with J gene TRBJ2-3; D not resolved. CDR1 is MNHEY and CDR2 is SVGAGI in the germline V gene. This CDR3 has 14 amino acids. Trimming shortened V by 6 bases and J by 5 bases, and 15 bases separated the two germline ends. The CDR3 protein is CASSPQTLGDTQYF. CDR3 DNA: TGTGCCAGCAGCCCCCAAACTCTAGGAGATACGCAGTATTTT.

The genes are TRBV13 and TRBJ2-5; 12 bases align to TRBD2. The V gene end was trimmed by 3 bases and the J gene end by 5 bases; junction bases not matched to a gene: 4. Germline CDR1 and CDR2: PRHDT and FYEKMQ (reference sequence). The CDR3 loop spans 15 amino acids. CDR3 amino acids: CASSFRLAGEETQYF. The CDR3 DNA is TGTGCCAGCAGCTTCCGACTAGCGGGGGAGGAGACCCAGTACTTC.

The chain couples TRBV7-9 to TRBJ2-5; a weak D match, TRBD1 (5 bases). The J call is doubtful: the DNA matches TRBJ2-7 better. This CDR3 spans 13 amino acids. The germline V gene encodes CDR1 SEHNR and CDR2 FQNEAQ (reference sequence). This chain's CDR3 is CASSFGALYEQYF. Here the CDR3 DNA reads TGTGCCAGCAGCTTTGGGGCCTTATACGAGCAGTACTTC.

The chain couples TRBV15 to TRBJ2-3; TRBD2 matches at 7 bases. This CDR3 spans 17 amino acids. The germline V gene has CDR1 LNHNV and CDR2 YYDKDF (reference sequence). Trimming removed 0 bases from V and 1 base from J; junction bases left unmatched: 7. For the CDR3, the DNA is TGTGCCACCAGCAGAGATCGTCTGGCGGGGGGCACAGATACGCAGTATTTT. Its protein is CATSRDRLAGGTDTQYF.

The V and J genes are TRBV27 and TRBJ1-6; the D is unclear. The germline gives CDR1 MNHEY, CDR2 SMNVEV (reference sequence). This CDR3 comprises 14 residues. Trimming removed 1 base at V and 9 bases at J, with 10 bases between. CDR3 loop: CASSLLGPGSPLHF. The CDR3 DNA is TGTGCCAGCAGTTTATTAGGGCCTGGTTCACCCCTCCACTTT.

This sequence joins TRBV7-9 and TRBJ1-6; D gene ambiguous. Germline values: CDR1 SEHNR, CDR2 FQNEAQ (reference sequence). The CDR3 runs to 18 residues. V was cut by 4 bases and J by 0 bases, with 16 bases left in between. CDR3 DNA sequence: TGTGCCAGCAGCTCCCAAGAGGACGCGAGCTCCTATAATTCACCCCTCCACTTT. Protein sequence: CASSSQEDASSYNSPLHF.

The chain uses TRBV27 and TRBJ2-1; TRBD2 matches at 8 bases. This CDR3 has 16 amino acids. Germline lookup yields CDR1 MNHEY and CDR2 SMNVEV (reference sequence). Trimming at V came to 5 bases and at J to 4 bases, leaving 10 bases not matched to a gene. Here the CDR3 DNA reads TGTGCCAGCAGTAGCGAGCGGGAGTCTTCTTACAATGAGCAGTTCTTC. Translated: CASSSERESSYNEQFF.

This chain uses TRBV15 with TRBJ2-1, with TRBD2 matching over 14 bases. The V gene end was trimmed by 6 bases and the J gene end by 9 bases; junction bases not matched to a gene: 7. CDR1 and CDR2 from the germline V gene are LNHNV and YYDKDF (reference sequence). There are 15 residues in the CDR3. DNA of the CDR3: TGTGCCACCAGTCGACTAGCGGGGGGGCACAGTGAGCAGTTCTTC. This encodes CATSRLAGGHSEQFF.

This clone appeared a single time. The chain links TRBV5-4 to TRBJ2-7, with D maybe TRBD2 (5 bases). CDR1 is SGHNT and CDR2 is YYREEE in the germline V gene (reference sequence). The germline V and J ends were trimmed by 4 bases and 7 bases, with 15 bases remaining between them. The CDR3 is 13 amino acids. The CDR3 protein is CASSAWGVGEQYF. CDR3 nucleotide sequence: TGTGCCAGCAGCGCGTGGGGAGTGGGAGAGCAGTACTTC.